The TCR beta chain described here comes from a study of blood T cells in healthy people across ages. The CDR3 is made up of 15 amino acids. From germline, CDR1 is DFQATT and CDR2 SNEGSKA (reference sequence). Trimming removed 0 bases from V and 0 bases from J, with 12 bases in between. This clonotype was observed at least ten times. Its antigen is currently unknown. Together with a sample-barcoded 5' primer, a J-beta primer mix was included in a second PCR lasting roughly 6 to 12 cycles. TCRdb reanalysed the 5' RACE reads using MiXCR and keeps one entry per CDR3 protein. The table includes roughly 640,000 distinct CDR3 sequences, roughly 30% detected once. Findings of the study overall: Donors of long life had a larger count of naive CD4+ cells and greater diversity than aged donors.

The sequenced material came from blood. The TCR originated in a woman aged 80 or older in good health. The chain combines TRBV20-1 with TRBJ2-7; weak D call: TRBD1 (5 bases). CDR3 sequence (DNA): TGCAGTGCTAGAGATTCGGCCAGGGCCTCCTACGAGCAGTACTTC. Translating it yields CSARDSARASYEQYF.